The 23 T cell receptor beta chains listed next were all sequenced from one sample in a study of cytomegalovirus exposure and HLA in healthy donors. In the PCR, 60 Vbeta and 13 Jbeta primers were used. Profiling relied on immunoSEQ multiplex PCR, and the TCRdb table lists in-frame clones only, not all of them. The table includes roughly 200,000 clones, about an eighth detected once. Sequenced material: PBMCs. All receptors come from a man aged 50-60 years in good health and CMV-seropositive.

The sample holds a few counts of this clone. V gene TRBV27 combines with J gene TRBJ1-2; weak D call: TRBD1 (6 bases). Germline CDR1 MNHEY, CDR2 SMNVEV (reference sequence). Trimming removed 8 bases from V and 3 bases from J, with 25 bases in between. The CDR3 spans 17 residues. In nucleotides, the CDR3 is TGTGCCAGCGGTTCACTGCAGGGGCGATGGTCGGACTATGGCTACACCTTC. Amino acid sequence: CASGSLQGRWSDYGYTF.

This clone was found a few times. The CDR3 reads CASSKDREEGEKLFF. In nucleotides, the CDR3 is TGTGCCAGCAGCAAGGACAGGGAGGAGGGTGAAAAACTGTTTTTT. The V call is TRBV6-6, the J call TRBJ1-4, with TRBD1 matching over 8 bases. CDR3 size: 15 residues. J gave up 7 bases and V 6 bases, and 10 bases lay outside the gene matches. The germline V gene has CDR1 MNHNY and CDR2 SVGAGI (reference sequence).

This clone was found a few times. The rearrangement links TRBV7-9 to TRBJ1-1, with D hard to call. Germline assignment: CDR1 SEHNR and CDR2 FQNEAQ (reference sequence). The CDR3 loop spans 11 amino acids. With 2 bases removed from V and 7 bases from J, the gap between germline ends came to 5 bases. The CDR3 DNA reads TGTGCCAGCAGCTTAATCCGTGAAGCTTTCTTT. Its translation: CASSLIREAFF.

This chain uses TRBV6-5 with TRBJ1-3, with D possibly matching TRBD1 (5 bases). Looked up from germline, CDR1 is MNHEY and CDR2 is SVGAGI. CDR3 size: 14 residues. The V end was cut by 4 bases, the J end by 8 bases, with 15 bases between. CDR3 nucleotide sequence: TGTGCCAGCAGTTCGGGACTAAGGGTCCACACCATATATTTT. It is translated as CASSSGLRVHTIYF.

The table lists this clone with a few counts. The chain recombines TRBV6-5 with TRBJ1-1; no reliable D call. The CDR3 is 15 amino acids. Trimming removed 1 base from V and 4 bases from J, with 13 bases in between. The V gene's germline CDR1 is MNHEY and CDR2 SVGAGI. CDR3 DNA: TGTGCCAGCAGTTACTACCAAGGGCGGGTCACTGAAGCTTTCTTT. This encodes CASSYYQGRVTEAFF.

V usage is TRBV27 and J usage is TRBJ1-3; no firm D call. V lost 2 bases and J 0 bases, leaving 8 bases between the germline ends. Per the germline V gene, CDR1 is MNHEY and CDR2 is SMNVEV (reference sequence). The CDR3 is 15 residues long. The CDR3: CASSLEGSSGNTIYF. DNA for the CDR3: TGTGCCAGCAGTTTAGAGGGCAGCTCTGGAAACACCATATATTTT.

This clone was seen a few times. The V call is TRBV30, the J call TRBJ1-1; TRBD1 might be the D (6 bases). CDR3 length: 13 amino acids. CDR1 and CDR2 from the germline V gene are GTSNPN and SVGIG (reference sequence). Trimming removed 3 bases at V and 1 base at J, with 9 bases between. The CDR3 sequence: CAWRAGANTEAFF. The CDR3 DNA reads as TGTGCCTGGAGAGCAGGGGCGAACACTGAAGCTTTCTTT. The full variable domain, completed using reference TRBV30 and TRBJ1-1, is SQTIHQWPATLVQPVGSPLSLECTVEGTSNPNLYWYRQAAGRGLQLLFYSVGIGQISSEVPQNLSASRPQDRQFILSSKKLLLSDSGFYLCAWRAGANTEAFFGQGTRLTVV.

This clone was seen only once. The chain is built from TRBV5-8 and TRBJ2-1; 8 bases map to TRBD1. The CDR3 has 12 amino acids. Germline CDR1 is SGHTS and CDR2 is YDEGEE. The J segment lost 10 bases and the V segment lost 3 bases, leaving 3 bases of the junction unmatched. The CDR3 region has the DNA TGTGCCAGCAGCTCCGGGGACAGGGAGCAGTTCTTC. It yields the protein CASSSGDREQFF.

The chain links TRBV11-3 to TRBJ2-5; D not resolved. The germline V and J ends were trimmed by 1 base and 5 bases, with 8 bases remaining between them. Looked up from germline, CDR1 is SGHNT and CDR2 is YENEEA. There are 13 residues in the CDR3. CDR3 bases: TGTGCCAGCAGCTTAGGTGGCCCCGAGACCCAGTACTTC. It specifies CASSLGGPETQYF. The whole variable domain, filled in from reference TRBV11-3 and TRBJ2-5, reads EAGVVQSPRYKIIEKKQPVAFWCNPISGHNTLYWYLQNLGQGPELLIRYENEEAVDDSQLPKDRFSAERLKGVDSTLKIQPAELGDSAVYLCASSLGGPETQYFGPGTRLLVL.

The chain links TRBV28 to TRBJ1-1; D perhaps matches TRBD1 (5 bases). V was clipped by 3 bases and J by 5 bases, with 10 bases between them. The V gene's germline CDR1 is MDHEN and CDR2 SYDVKM. The length of the CDR3 is 13 residues. The CDR3 sequence is CASSLERGTEAFF. CDR3 nucleotides: TGTGCCAGCAGTTTGGAAAGGGGAACTGAAGCTTTCTTT. The full variable domain, in which reference TRBV28 and TRBJ1-1 provide the parts outside the CDR3, is DVKVTQSSRYLVKRTGEKVFLECVQDMDHENMFWYRQDPGLGLRLIYFSYDVKMKEKGDIPEGYSVSREKKERFSLILESASTNQTSMYLCASSLERGTEAFFGQGTRLTVV.

The chain employs TRBV28 and TRBJ2-7; TRBD1 is a possible D gene (6 bases). The germline V gene has CDR1 MDHEN and CDR2 SYDVKM. Trimming removed 1 base from V and 4 bases from J, with 11 bases in between. CDR3 length equals 14 residues. CDR3 sequence reads: CASSLSGVPYEQYV. The CDR3 DNA sequence: TGTGCCAGCAGTTTATCAGGGGTCCCATACGAGCAGTACGTC.

This clone was detected only a few times. This chain uses TRBV11-3 with TRBJ1-4; tentatively, D is TRBD1 (6 bases). With 5 bases removed from V and 0 bases from J, the gap between germline ends came to 13 bases. This CDR3 spans 16 amino acids. The germline V gene encodes CDR1 SGHNT and CDR2 YENEEA. The CDR3, as DNA: TGTGCCAGCAGCCCCAGGACAGTCTCAACTAATGAAAAACTGTTTTTT. Translating it yields CASSPRTVSTNEKLFF.

V is TRBV10-1 and J is TRBJ1-1; D unclear. The CDR3 sequence is 13 residues long. Trimming left V 3 bases short and J 2 bases short, with 7 bases between. Germline-derived CDR1 and CDR2 are WNHNN and SYGVQD (reference sequence). The CDR3 region has the DNA TGCGCCAGCAGTGAAACAGCAAACACTGAAGCTTTCTTT. This translates into CASSETANTEAFF.

The chain carries TRBV7-9 and TRBJ2-3, with TRBD2 identical over 9 bases. Germline V CDR1 and CDR2: SEHNR, FQNEAQ (reference sequence). The CDR3 has 17 amino acids. Losses at the gene ends were 4 bases for V and 1 base for J; bases not matched to a gene: 9. The CDR3 spells CASSWRAGGVGTDTQYF. DNA of the CDR3: TGTGCCAGCAGCTGGAGAGCGGGGGGAGTTGGCACAGATACGCAGTATTTT.

This clone appeared a single time. The V call is TRBV4-3, the J call TRBJ1-2; 7 positions agree with TRBD1. The CDR3 contains 15 residues. Germline CDR1 LGHNA, CDR2 YSLEER. Unmatched junction bases numbered 9, after V lost 6 bases and J lost 2 bases. The CDR3 sequence: CASSQQGLGNYGYTF. CDR3 bases: TGCGCCAGCAGTCAACAGGGGCTAGGGAACTATGGCTACACCTTC.

The chain recombines TRBV9 with TRBJ1-1, with 10 positions matching TRBD1. CDR3 size: 14 residues. The germline V gene has CDR1 SGDLS and CDR2 YYNGEE. V lost 0 bases, J lost 5 bases, and 1 base stayed unmatched. CDR3 bases: TGTGCCAGCAGCGTAGTGGACAGGGGGACTGAAGCTTTCTTT. Protein: CASSVVDRGTEAFF.

This clone was seen only a few times. The J gene is TRBJ2-7, the V gene TRBV6-6; 7 nucleotides line up with TRBD2. V dropped 7 bases and J dropped 6; count of bases not matched to a gene: 9. Germline CDR1 reads MNHNY; CDR2 reads SVGAGI (reference sequence). The CDR3 is 13 amino acids. CDR3 sequence: CASNGSGRSEQYF. CDR3 coding DNA: TGTGCCAGCAACGGTAGCGGGCGGTCCGAGCAGTACTTC.

This rearrangement joins TRBV2 to TRBJ2-1; TRBD2 matches at 11 bases. V gave up 6 bases and J gave up 3 bases; unmatched junction bases: 1. Per germline, CDR1 SNHLY and CDR2 FYNNEI. The CDR3 contains 14 residues. This chain's CDR3 is CASRGLADYNEQFF. The CDR3 nucleotides are TGTGCCAGCAGGGGACTAGCGGACTACAATGAGCAGTTCTTC.

This chain links TRBV5-8 with TRBJ1-1; 7 bases agree with TRBD1. J lost 6 bases, V lost 2 bases, and 7 bases had no gene match. This CDR3 has 14 residues. Germline-derived CDR1 and CDR2 are SGHTS and YDEGEE. The CDR3: CASSLMTGIAEAFF. In DNA, the CDR3 is TGTGCCAGCAGCTTAATGACAGGGATCGCTGAAGCTTTCTTT. Combining the CDR3 with reference TRBV5-8 and TRBJ1-1 gives the whole variable domain EAGVTQSPTHLIKTRGQQATLRCSPISGHTSVYWYQQALGLGLQFLLWYDEGEERNRGNFPPRFSGRQFPNYSSELNVNALELEDSALYLCASSLMTGIAEAFFGQGTRLTVV.

This clone was detected only a few times. CDR3 DNA sequence: TGTGCCAGCAGCTTTGGTAGCGGGGGGGCAGATACGCAGTATTTT. Protein sequence: CASSFGSGGADTQYF. The chain links TRBV11-3 to TRBJ2-3; 11 bases agree with TRBD2. From germline, CDR1 is SGHNT and CDR2 YENEEA. The CDR3 consists of 15 residues. Trimming removed 3 bases from V and 4 bases from J; junction bases left unmatched: 3.

This chain joins TRBV13 and TRBJ1-2; 8 bases are shared with TRBD1. CDR1 PRHDT and CDR2 FYEKMQ come from the germline V gene (reference sequence). Trimming cost V 5 bases and J 2 bases; bases outside gene matches: 4. The CDR3 is 14 amino acids. The CDR3 loop is CASSPRGRNYGYTF. As DNA, the CDR3 is TGTGCCAGCAGCCCCAGGGGGCGCAACTATGGCTACACCTTC.

The V and J genes are TRBV7-6 and TRBJ1-6; 9 positions agree with TRBD1. The J segment lost 9 bases and the V segment lost 4 bases, leaving 4 bases of the junction unmatched. This CDR3 has 14 residues. Germline loops: CDR1 SGHVS, CDR2 FNYEAQ. The CDR3 nucleotides are TGTGCCAGCAGCTCGGGACAGGGTTTTTCACCCCTCCACTTT. Translating it yields CASSSGQGFSPLHF. Looking up the rest from reference TRBV7-6 and TRBJ1-6 gives the full variable domain: GAGVSQSPRYKVTKRGQDVALRCDPISGHVSLYWYRQALGQGPEFLTYFNYEAQQDKSGLPNDRFSAERPEGSISTLTIQRTEQRDSAMYRCASSSGQGFSPLHFGNGTRLTVT.

This CDR3 is CASSKDPPAWTSLAGINNEQFF. The CDR3 coding sequence is TGTGCCAGCAGCAAAGACCCACCTGCGTGGACCTCTTTAGCGGGGATTAACAATGAGCAGTTCTTC. This chain uses TRBV21-1 with TRBJ2-1; TRBD2, the table's D call, was not compared with the DNA. TRBV21-1 is flagged as a pseudogene. This CDR3 is built from 22 residues.